A selection of T cell receptor beta chains follows, all from one sample in a study of blood T cell repertoires in COVID-19. TCRdb's table, derived via immunoSEQ multiplex PCR, lists solely in-frame clones and lacks some. Here the sample spans some 400,000 clones, approximately 92% being singletons. The sample consisted of PBMCs or T cells enriched from blood (not recorded which). These receptors were taken from a man aged 25 to 45 who had recovered from COVID-19. CDR3s include the opening cysteine and the closing phenylalanine or tryptophan. The order of the fields is D gene, V gene, clone size, J gene, CDR3 DNA, CDR3 protein. The D gene is left open where the match is weak. Where a row states a size, it is once, few, many or the class of an expanded clone; other rows omit it.

>TRBD2|TRBV11-2|-|TRBJ2-7
TGTGCCAGCAGCTTAGCCATAGCGGGAGTGAGTGAGCAGTACTTC
CASSLAIAGVSEQYF
>TRBD2|TRBV28|-|TRBJ2-3
TGTGCCAGCAGTTTGGCTAGCGGACGGGTGGATACGCAGTATTTT
CASSLASGRVDTQYF
>-|TRBV28|-|TRBJ1-1
TGTGCCAGCAGTTTAAGGGGCATGAACACTGAAGCTTTCTTT
CASSLRGMNTEAFF
>-|TRBV19|-|TRBJ1-5
TGTGCCAGTAGTCCCTCCGGGGGGAAACAGCCCCAGCATTTT
CASSPSGGKQPQHF
>-|TRBV18|-|TRBJ1-3
TGTGCCAGCTCACCAAGGAGGACAGATATTGGAAACACCATATATTTT
CASSPRRTDIGNTIYF
>-|TRBV28|-|TRBJ1-5
TGTGCCAGCAGTTTATATCACTCCTGGGACACCAGTAGTAGAAGCAATCAGCCCCAGCATTTT
CASSLYHSWDTSSRSNQPQHF
>-|TRBV5-6|once|TRBJ2-1
TGTGCCAGCAGCCTCGGACAAGGGGGTTACAATGAGCAGTTCTTC
CASSLGQGGYNEQFF
>-|TRBV4-1|few|TRBJ2-7
TGCGCCAGCAGCCAAGATCGGGGGACGGGCTCCTACGAGCAGTACTTC
CASSQDRGTGSYEQYF
>TRBD1|TRBV14|-|TRBJ1-4
TGTGCCAGCAGCCAACCGGGACAGGCTAATGAAAAACTGTTTTTT
CASSQPGQANEKLFF
>-|TRBV24-1|-|TRBJ2-1
TGTGCCACCAGAGGACAGAATGACAATGAGCAGTTCTTC
CATRGQNDNEQFF
>-|TRBV5-1|-|TRBJ1-5
TGCGCCAGCAGCTTGGGGGAACCGACAGAGCCCCAGCATTTT
CASSLGEPTEPQHF
>-|TRBV27|-|TRBJ2-1
TGTGCCAGCAGTACGTGGGACTCAATCGAGCAGTTCTTC
CASSTWDSIEQFF
>-|TRBV2|once|TRBJ2-5
TGTGCCAGCAGTGAGTTACGAGAAGAGACCCAGTACTTC
CASSELREETQYF
>-|TRBV20-1|-|TRBJ2-5
TGCAGTGCTCAAACGCGGGAGACCCAGTACTTC
CSAQTRETQYF
>TRBD1|TRBV5-4|-|TRBJ2-6
TGTGCCAGCAGCTCCGGGACAGGGGTTCGTGGAGCCAACGTCCTGACTTTC
CASSSGTGVRGANVLTF
>TRBD1|TRBV10-3|-|TRBJ2-7
TGTGCCATCAGTGTTCAGGGGGCAAGACACGAGCAGTACTTC
CAISVQGARHEQYF
>-|TRBV19|few|TRBJ1-6
TGTGCCAGTAGACCTCAGGGATATAATTCACCCCTCCACTTT
CASRPQGYNSPLHF
>-|TRBV30|once|TRBJ1-5
TGTGCCTGGAGTGTAGACAGTCAGCCCCAGCATTTT
CAWSVDSQPQHF
>TRBD1|TRBV27|-|TRBJ1-6
TGTGCCAGCAGTCCACAGACAGGGAGGAATTCACCCCTCCACTTT
CASSPQTGRNSPLHF
>TRBD2|TRBV7-2|-|TRBJ2-5
TGTGCCAGCAGCTCGGGGTCGCTAGCGGGGCAAGAGACCCAGTACTTC
CASSSGSLAGQETQYF
>-|TRBV9|-|TRBJ2-3
TGTGCCAGCAGCGGACAAATAGCGGTCAGTAGCACAGATACGCAGTATTTT
CASSGQIAVSSTDTQYF
>-|TRBV6-1|-|TRBJ1-2
TGTGCCAGCAGTGAGACGGGAGACTATGGCTACACCTTC
CASSETGDYGYTF
>TRBD1|TRBV27|-|TRBJ1-6
TGTGCCAGCAGTTCCCCGGGACAGGGTTATTCACCCCTCCACTTT
CASSSPGQGYSPLHF
>TRBD1|TRBV7-9|-|TRBJ2-5
TGTGCCAGCAGCCCCGAGACAGGGGTAAAGACCCAGTACTTC
CASSPETGVKTQYF
>TRBD1|TRBV7-9|-|TRBJ1-1
TGTGCCAGCAGCGCCACCGGGACAGAGAACACTGAAGCTTTCTTT
CASSATGTENTEAFF
>TRBD1|TRBV24-1|-|TRBJ1-1
TGTGCCACCAGTGATCCCGACAGGGTCGCTTTCTTT
CATSDPDRVAFF
>TRBD1|TRBV2|once|TRBJ1-6
TGTGCCAGCAGTGAAGCGGGACAGGGCCTATATAATTCACCCCTCCACTTT
CASSEAGQGLYNSPLHF
>-|TRBV28|few|TRBJ2-7
TGTGCCAGCAGTTGGGGGCGCGAGCAGTACTTC
CASSWGREQYF
>TRBD1|TRBV5-6|-|TRBJ1-1
TGTGCCAGCAGAACACGAAAGACAGGGATGAACACTGAAGCTTTCTTT
CASRTRKTGMNTEAFF
>TRBD1|TRBV6-5|-|TRBJ1-4
TGTGCCAGCAGCGACAGGGCGCTGGCTAATGAAAAACTGTTTTTT
CASSDRALANEKLFF
>TRBD2|TRBV5-1|-|TRBJ2-5
TGCGCCAGCAGCCCCGGGACTAGTTGGGAGACCCAGTACTTC
CASSPGTSWETQYF
>-|TRBV27|-|TRBJ2-7
TGTGCCAGCAGTTTAACAGGGAGCGTCTACGAGCAGTACTTC
CASSLTGSVYEQYF
>TRBD1|TRBV12-3/TRBV12-4|-|TRBJ2-5
TGTGCCACCGGACAGGGTAGGGAGACCCAGTACTTC
CATGQGRETQYF
>-|TRBV11-2|-|TRBJ2-1
TGTGCCAGCAGCCGTTTGACTAGCTCCTACAATGAGCAGTTCTTC
CASSRLTSSYNEQFF
>TRBD2|TRBV6-5|-|TRBJ2-7
TGTGCCAGCAGTTACTCGCTAGCGGGGGGCTACGAGCAGTACTTC
CASSYSLAGGYEQYF
>-|TRBV6-5|-|TRBJ2-2
TGTGCCAGCAGTTACTCCGGGTCCTCAACTGGGGAGCTGTTTTTT
CASSYSGSSTGELFF
>TRBD2|TRBV4-1|-|TRBJ2-1
TGCGCCAGCAGCCAAGGGGGACTAGCGGATAGTGAGCAGTTCTTC
CASSQGGLADSEQFF
>-|TRBV4-1|-|TRBJ2-1
TGCGCCAGCAGCCAAGAGCCCTCCAGTTATGAGCAGTTCTTC
CASSQEPSSYEQFF
>-|TRBV6-5|-|TRBJ1-1
TGTGCCAGCACGGGGTACACTGAAGCTTTCTTT
CASTGYTEAFF
>-|TRBV24-1|few|TRBJ2-5
TGTGCCACCAGTGATTCCGGGGTTGATGAGACCCAGTACTTC
CATSDSGVDETQYF
>-|TRBV25-1|-|TRBJ1-2
TGTGCCAGCAGTGAATATAGCGGGGGCTATGGCTACACCTTC
CASSEYSGGYGYTF
>-|TRBV5-4|-|TRBJ2-1
TGTGCCAGCAGCCCACAGTTTACCCTCTCCACGGATGAGCAGTTCTTC
CASSPQFTLSTDEQFF
>-|TRBV3-1/TRBV3-2|-|TRBJ2-3
TGTGCCAGCAGCTCGCAGGGTCCAGATACGCAGTATTTT
CASSSQGPDTQYF
>-|TRBV19|-|TRBJ1-1
TGTGCCAGTAGGAGCGGACAGCTAGTAAGGAACACTGAAGCTTTCTTT
CASRSGQLVRNTEAFF
>TRBD1|TRBV6-5|-|TRBJ1-2
TGTGCCAGCAGAGGAACCGGGACAGTGAAGGGCTACACCTTC
CASRGTGTVKGYTF
>-|TRBV28|-|TRBJ1-3
TGTGCCAGCAGTACACCAGGTTCTGGAAACACCATATATTTT
CASSTPGSGNTIYF
>-|TRBV28|-|TRBJ2-7
TGTGCCAGCACCCCACTAGTTGATCTATTCTACGAGCAGTACTTC
CASTPLVDLFYEQYF
>-|TRBV5-6|-|TRBJ2-5
TGTGCCAGCAGCTTACGGTTCCAAGAGACCCAGTACTTC
CASSLRFQETQYF
>TRBD1|TRBV28|-|TRBJ2-7
TGTGCCACCCGTCGGACAGGGTCCCACGAGCAGTACTTC
CATRRTGSHEQYF
>-|TRBV3-1/TRBV3-2|few|TRBJ1-2
TGTGCCAGCAGCATAGGCGGGTCCTATGGCTACACCTTC
CASSIGGSYGYTF
>-|TRBV5-1|-|TRBJ2-7
TGCGCCAGCCGGCGGGACAGCCCGAGGACCTACGAGCAGTACTTC
CASRRDSPRTYEQYF
>-|TRBV24-1|-|TRBJ1-5
TGTGCCACAGGTGACAGGTCGGGGCAGCCCCAGCATTTT
CATGDRSGQPQHF
>-|TRBV4-1|-|TRBJ2-3
TGCGCCAGCAGCCAAGGGGTCCTAGCAGGTACAGATACGCAGTATTTT
CASSQGVLAGTDTQYF